The clone carrying this T cell receptor (beta chain) was recorded a few times. The antigen is undetermined. The data belong to a study of cytomegalovirus exposure and HLA in healthy donors. The overall study: The Caucasian-associated ancestry cluster held over 65% of a few hundred genotyped donors.

V dropped 1 base and J dropped 6 bases, with 12 bases sitting between them. CDR1 is LGHNA and CDR2 is YSLEER in the germline V gene. The CDR3 is 14 amino acids. The PCR employed 60 Vbeta primers together with 13 Jbeta primers. Clones were sequenced by immunoSEQ multiplex PCR, and TCRdb holds only the in-frame ones, with some missing. The repertoire holds some 190,000 clones, more than 70% seen once, with about 1.7% in the top ten. Overall study findings and caveats: As was reported, the HLA-A and HLA-B alleles of most subjects were accurately predicted from TCR beta sequences. Solely CMV serostatus was available to characterize immune exposure.

The TCR sequence derives from a man aged 35-49 years in good health and CMV-seropositive. The chain combines TRBV4-3 with TRBJ1-1; D gene ambiguous. Sequencing was performed on PBMCs. DNA of the CDR3: TGCGCCAGCAGCCAAGCCACGCCCGGGGCTGAAGCTTTCTTT. It translates to CASSQATPGAEAFF.